These 30 T cell receptor beta chains were sequenced from one sample in a study of vaccination and CD4 T cells after COVID-19. An Oncomine TCR Beta short-read assay was used to sequence the DNA from cultured CD4+ T cells. TCRdb re-called the PCR reads through MiXCR, storing one row per CDR3 protein. Of more than 15,000 distinct CDR3 sequences listed, about 63% were seen once; the top ten hold around 10%. Treatment denoted: 10-day PBMC culture with coronavirus spike peptide pools or control peptides (ViraFEST assay). These TCRs are of unknown antigen specificity. Sequenced material: CD4+ T cells from blood, cultured in vitro. These TCRs come from a human donor who had recovered from COVID-19.

This clonotype was seen a handful of times. The chain carries TRBV20-1 and TRBJ2-5; 7 positions match TRBD2. Per the germline V gene, CDR1 is DFQATT and CDR2 is SNEGSKA (reference sequence). The CDR3 spans 13 residues. Unmatched junction bases numbered 10, after V lost 5 bases and J lost 7 bases. CDR3 DNA: TGCAGTGCTCCGGGACTATCGCTCGGGACCCAGTACTTC. This codes for CSAPGLSLGTQYF.

This rearrangement joins TRBV6-1 to TRBJ1-3, with D hard to call. Germline V CDR1 and CDR2: MNHNS, SASEGT. The CDR3 contains 17 residues. Trimming removed 2 bases at V and 7 bases at J, with 21 bases between. CDR3 coding DNA: TGTGCCAGCAGTGAATTCTTCCGAGACACCGAAGGGAACACCATATATTTT. It yields the protein CASSEFFRDTEGNTIYF.

V usage is TRBV7-2 and J usage is TRBJ1-6, with D uncertain. The CDR3 runs 15 residues. Germline V CDR1 and CDR2: SGHTA, FQGNSA. V shed 1 base and J shed 7 bases, with 11 bases lying between them. CDR3: CASSLGQTRNSPLHF. CDR3 nucleotides: TGTGCCAGCAGCTTAGGCCAGACAAGAAATTCACCCCTCCACTTT. The variable domain in full, completed from reference TRBV7-2 and TRBJ1-6, reads GAGVSQSPSNKVTEKGKDVELRCDPISGHTALYWYRQSLGQGLEFLIYFQGNSAPDKSGLPSDRFSAERTGGSVSTLTIQRTQQEDSAVYLCASSLGQTRNSPLHFGNGTRLTVT.

CDR3 nucleotide sequence: TGTGCCAGCGGTCTACAGGCGGGGGAGGGCTACGAGCAGTACTTC. As protein: CASGLQAGEGYEQYF. The chain carries TRBV12-3 or TRBV12-4 and TRBJ2-7, with 7 bases matching TRBD2. The V gene end was trimmed by 8 bases and the J gene end by 3 bases; junction bases not matched to a gene: 13. This CDR3 spans 15 amino acids.

The chain joins TRBV7-3 to TRBJ2-6; no firm D call. Germline V gene sequence: CDR1 SGHTA, CDR2 FQGTGA. The V and J ends lost 3 bases and 1 base respectively, with 1 base between them. The length of the CDR3 is 13 residues. This CDR3 reads CASSFSGANVLTF. CDR3 coding DNA: TGTGCCAGCAGCTTTTCTGGGGCCAACGTCCTGACTTTC.

The chain links TRBV6-1 to TRBJ1-1, with 9 bases lining up with TRBD1. CDR1 is MNHNS, CDR2 SASEGT, per germline. The length of the CDR3 is 14 residues. The J segment lost 6 bases and the V segment lost 7 bases, leaving 9 bases of the junction unmatched. This chain's CDR3 is CASTFDRDRAEAFF. CDR3 nucleotides: TGTGCCAGCACATTCGACCGGGACAGGGCTGAAGCTTTCTTT.

V and J are TRBV7-3 and TRBJ2-5; no definite D call. Per the germline V gene, CDR1 is SGHTA and CDR2 is FQGTGA. The CDR3 has 12 residues. V was cut by 2 bases and J by 4 bases, with 5 bases left in between. The CDR3 bases are TGTGCCAGCAGCTTATACGGAGAGACCCAGTACTTC. Its protein is CASSLYGETQYF.

About this clonotype itself: Germline and junction disagree at one end, which may indicate a read error. This sequence joins TRBV6-1 and TRBJ1-5; D may be TRBD1 (5 bases). The CDR3 loop spans 15 amino acids. In germline, CDR1 is MNHNS, CDR2 SASEGT. DNA of the CDR3: TGTGCCAGCACCGAACCCGACAGTGTCAATCAGCCCAAGCATTTT. Translated, it gives CASTEPDSVNQPKHF.

In this sample, this clonotype turned up a few times. The chain has TRBV7-9 and TRBJ1-1; 9 nucleotides align to TRBD1. There are 15 residues in the CDR3. From germline, CDR1 is SEHNR and CDR2 FQNEAQ (reference sequence). V dropped 5 bases and J dropped 3; count of bases not matched to a gene: 7. CDR3 protein: CASSPDRGGYTEAFF. The CDR3 DNA sequence: TGTGCCAGCAGCCCGGACAGGGGCGGGTACACTGAAGCTTTCTTT.

The genes are TRBV20-1 and TRBJ1-2, with no clear D. Trimming pared 1 base from V and 3 bases from J, leaving 15 bases between. The CDR3 has 15 residues. Germline assignment: CDR1 DFQATT and CDR2 SNEGSKA (reference sequence). The CDR3 region is CSARAGVSEDYGYTF. As DNA, the CDR3 is TGCAGTGCTAGAGCCGGGGTTAGTGAGGACTATGGCTACACCTTC.

The rearrangement joins TRBV19 to TRBJ1-2; D not resolved. The V end was cut by 7 bases, the J end by 0 bases, with 12 bases between. CDR1 and CDR2 (germline): LNHDA, SQIVND (reference sequence). The CDR3 loop spans 14 amino acids. CDR3 in amino acids: CASKNTGANYGYTF. CDR3 DNA sequence: TGTGCCAGTAAGAATACCGGGGCTAACTATGGCTACACCTTC.

This clonotype was picked up one time. Compared with germline, one end of the junction differs, possibly owing to a read error. The rearrangement uses TRBV7-8 and TRBJ1-2; D is undetermined. Germline V gene data show CDR1 as SGHVS and CDR2 as FQNEAQ. The CDR3 is made up of 12 amino acids. The CDR3 loop is CASSLAGHGHTF. CDR3 nucleotides: TGTGCCAGCAGCTTAGCAGGGCATGGCCACACCTTC. The full variable domain, rest sourced from reference TRBV7-8 and TRBJ1-2, is GAGVSQSPRYKVAKRGQDVALRCDPISGHVSLFWYQQALGQGPEFLTYFQNEAQLDKSGLPSDRFFAERPEGSVSTLKIQRTQQEDSAVYLCASSLAGHGHTFGSGTRLTVV.

The chain links TRBV12-3 or TRBV12-4 to TRBJ1-1; no firm D call. CDR3 length: 15 amino acids. V was clipped by 5 bases and J by 4 bases, with 17 bases between them. CDR3 in DNA: TGTGCCAGCAGTCCATACATGGGAGGCGGCACTGAAGCTTTCTTT. Protein sequence: CASSPYMGGGTEAFF.

This clonotype appeared a few times. The chain combines TRBV20-1 with TRBJ1-1, with D unclear. The V gene's germline CDR1 is DFQATT and CDR2 SNEGSKA (reference sequence). Trimming removed 4 bases from V and 0 bases from J, with 12 bases in between. The CDR3 length is 14 residues. DNA for the CDR3: TGCAGTGCTATATCTGGACGGATGAACACTGAAGCTTTCTTT. Residues: CSAISGRMNTEAFF.

The chain joins TRBV20-1 to TRBJ1-2; D is unresolved. The CDR3 has 16 amino acids. V lost 0 bases and J 0 bases, leaving 14 bases between the germline ends. CDR1 is DFQATT, CDR2 SNEGSKA, per germline (reference sequence). The DNA for the CDR3 is TGCAGTGCTAGAGATGGGCAGGTCCCCCCTAACTATGGCTACACCTTC. Protein: CSARDGQVPPNYGYTF.

This clonotype was picked up a small number of times. V is TRBV7-2 and J is TRBJ2-5; a weak D match, TRBD2 (6 bases). The CDR3 has 14 amino acids. Germline V gene lookup returns CDR1 SGHTA and CDR2 FQGNSA. Trimming shortened V by 1 base and J by 3 bases, and 9 bases separated the two germline ends. The CDR3 nucleotides read TGTGCCAGCAGCTTAGATCCGGGGGAAGAGACCCAGTACTTC. It codes for CASSLDPGEETQYF.

The count of this clonotype is one. The V gene is TRBV11-2, the J gene TRBJ2-7; 10 bases are a match to TRBD1. Germline V lookup: CDR1 SGHAT, CDR2 FQNNGV. The CDR3 is 17 amino acids. Trimming removed 3 bases from V and 5 bases from J; junction bases left unmatched: 13. The CDR3 is CASSFRWGQGSGDEQYF. CDR3 nucleotide sequence: TGTGCCAGCAGCTTCCGGTGGGGACAGGGGAGTGGGGACGAGCAGTACTTC.

The genes are TRBV5-8 and TRBJ2-5; TRBD1 matches at 10 bases. The CDR3 has 14 residues. J lost 2 bases, V lost 4 bases, and 2 bases had no gene match. CDR1 is SGHTS, CDR2 YDEGEE, per germline. Written as DNA, the CDR3 is TGTGCCAGCAGCCGGGACAGGGGACAAGAGACCCAGTACTTC. It translates to CASSRDRGQETQYF.

The chain links TRBV25-1 to TRBJ2-7, with 11 nucleotides matching TRBD2. Looked up from germline, CDR1 is MGHDK and CDR2 is SYGVNS. V trimming: 6 bases; J trimming: 4 bases; junction bases outside the gene matches: 5. This CDR3 has 14 residues. CDR3 sequence reads: CASSGTSGPYEQYF. For the CDR3, the DNA is TGTGCCAGCAGCGGGACTAGCGGACCGTACGAGCAGTACTTC.

V usage is TRBV18 and J usage is TRBJ1-1; D is perhaps TRBD1 (6 bases). The V gene lost 3 bases and the J gene lost 1 base, with 12 bases spanning the gap. From germline, CDR1 is KGHSH and CDR2 LQKENI. This CDR3 has 15 residues. CDR3 in DNA: TGTGCCAGCTCACCGCTGGGACACCAGAACACTGAAGCTTTCTTT. Its translation is CASSPLGHQNTEAFF.

The chain recombines TRBV2 with TRBJ1-5, with TRBD1 matching 8 bases. Trimming at V came to 6 bases and at J to 0 bases, leaving 4 bases not matched to a gene. The CDR3 has 15 residues. Looked up from germline, CDR1 is SNHLY and CDR2 is FYNNEI. CDR3 nucleotide sequence: TGTGCCAGCAGGTTCGACAGGGGTAGCAATCAGCCCCAGCATTTT. Amino acid sequence: CASRFDRGSNQPQHF.

The table lists this clonotype with a few counts. This chain links TRBV6-5 with TRBJ1-2, with TRBD1 identical over 11 bases. Unmatched junction bases numbered 7, after V lost 2 bases and J lost 5 bases. Germline loops: CDR1 MNHEY, CDR2 SVGAGI. This CDR3 contains 16 residues. This CDR3 is CASSYLRTGGSYGYTF. For the CDR3, the DNA is TGTGCCAGCAGTTACCTTAGGACAGGGGGCAGTTATGGCTACACCTTC.

The chain links TRBV7-9 to TRBJ1-3; D might be TRBD1 (5 bases). Per the germline V gene, CDR1 is SEHNR and CDR2 is FQNEAQ (reference sequence). The V end lost 5 bases, the J end lost 3 bases, and 14 bases lay between the germline ends. The CDR3 runs to 15 residues. For the CDR3, the DNA is TGTGCCAGCAGCCCCGCTTTGGGGCTTGGAAACACCATATATTTT. Its protein is CASSPALGLGNTIYF.

The V and J genes are TRBV15 and TRBJ2-1; 9 nucleotides line up with TRBD2. V shed 1 base, J shed 8 bases, and the junction held 9 bases outside the gene matches. Germline V CDR1 and CDR2: LNHNV, YYDKDF (reference sequence). This CDR3 has 16 residues. CDR3 loop: CATSRVLASGAHEQFF. For the CDR3, the DNA is TGTGCCACCAGCAGAGTTTTGGCTAGCGGGGCTCATGAGCAGTTCTTC.

This clonotype has more than one count but fewer than ten. CDR3 DNA: TGTGCCAGCGCTAAGACAGGGGGCTGGGTGGAAGCTTTCTTT. Its protein product is CASAKTGGWVEAFF. The chain joins TRBV2 to TRBJ1-1, with 10 bases matching TRBD1. Germline V gene data show CDR1 as SNHLY and CDR2 as FYNNEI. There are 14 residues in the CDR3. The ends lost 8 bases at V and 8 bases at J; junction bases unmatched: 11.

The rearrangement uses TRBV12-3 or TRBV12-4 and TRBJ2-3; no definite D call. The V gene lost 6 bases and the J gene lost 4 bases, with 8 bases spanning the gap. The CDR3 is 12 residues long. CDR3 coding DNA: TGTGCCAGCAGACGACGCTCAGATACGCAGTATTTT. Amino acid sequence: CASRRRSDTQYF.

This clonotype was detected only a few times. The J gene is TRBJ2-7, the V gene TRBV6-1; D unresolved. The CDR3 loop spans 14 amino acids. Looked up from germline, CDR1 is MNHNS and CDR2 is SASEGT. Trimming removed 5 bases from V and 2 bases from J, with 13 bases in between. DNA of the CDR3: TGTGCCAGCAGTATTTCAAGGGTGGCCTACGAGCAGTACTTC. Translated, it gives CASSISRVAYEQYF.

The chain links TRBV27 to TRBJ1-6; D uncertain. The CDR3 is 15 residues long. The V end was cut by 3 bases, the J end by 2 bases, with 8 bases between. Germline V gene data show CDR1 as MNHEY and CDR2 as SMNVEV (reference sequence). CDR3 sequence: CASSFLFPYNSPLHF. For the CDR3, the DNA is TGTGCCAGCAGTTTTTTATTCCCCTATAATTCACCCCTCCACTTT.

The rearrangement uses TRBV5-4 and TRBJ2-6, with TRBD1 as a possible D gene (5 bases). Trimming shortened V by 1 base and J by 2 bases, and 7 bases separated the two germline ends. CDR1 SGHNT and CDR2 YYREEE come from the germline V gene (reference sequence). The CDR3 loop spans 15 amino acids. CDR3 nucleotide sequence: TGTGCCAGCAGCTTGCCAGGGACTGGGGCCAACGTCCTGACTTTC. It codes for CASSLPGTGANVLTF.

In this sample, this clonotype turned up once. A junction end diverges from the germline sequence, so it may reflect a read error. This chain joins TRBV20-1 and TRBJ1-5; 7 bases fit TRBD1. This CDR3 has 15 amino acids. Germline V gene data show CDR1 as DFQATT and CDR2 as SNEGSKA (reference sequence). The CDR3 here is CSARRDSYSNQPQHF. CDR3 nucleotides: TGCAGTGCTAGACGGGACAGCTATAGCAATCAGCCCCAGCACTTT.